The text below deals with one T cell receptor (beta chain). This sample was included in a study of blood T cell repertoires in COVID-19. Whole-study context: Collection of acute and convalescent COVID-19 samples took place in the United States, Italy and Spain.

Those enrolled in Seattle joined during active infection and were followed longitudinally afterward. Germline V gene sequence: CDR1 MNHEY, CDR2 SVGAGI. This CDR3 region has 15 residues. Losses at the gene ends were 6 bases for V and 8 bases for J; bases not matched to a gene: 8. Sequencing used immunoSEQ multiplex PCR; TCRdb keeps in-frame clones, though not all of them. The table includes 300,000 to 400,000 clones, over 80% detected once. This chain links TRBV6-5 with TRBJ2-1; 12 bases agree with TRBD2. Sequencing was done on a sample of peripheral blood. This TCR derives from a woman in her fifties or sixties with COVID-19, enrolled during active disease. In nucleotides, the CDR3 is TGTGCCAGCAGGGAGACTAGCGGGAGTAGGCATGAGCAGTTCTTC. Residues: CASRETSGSRHEQFF.